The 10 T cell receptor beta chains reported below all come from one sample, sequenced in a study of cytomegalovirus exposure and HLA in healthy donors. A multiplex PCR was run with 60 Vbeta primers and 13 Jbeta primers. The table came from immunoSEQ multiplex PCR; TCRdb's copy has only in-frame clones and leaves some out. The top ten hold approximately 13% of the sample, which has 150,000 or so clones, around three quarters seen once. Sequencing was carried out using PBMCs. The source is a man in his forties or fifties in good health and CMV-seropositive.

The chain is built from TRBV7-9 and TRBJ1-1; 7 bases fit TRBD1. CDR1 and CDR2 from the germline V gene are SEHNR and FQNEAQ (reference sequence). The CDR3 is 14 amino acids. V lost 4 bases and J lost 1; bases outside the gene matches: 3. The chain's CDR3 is CASSYGTANTEAFF. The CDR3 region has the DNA TGTGCCAGCAGCTACGGGACAGCGAACACTGAAGCTTTCTTT.

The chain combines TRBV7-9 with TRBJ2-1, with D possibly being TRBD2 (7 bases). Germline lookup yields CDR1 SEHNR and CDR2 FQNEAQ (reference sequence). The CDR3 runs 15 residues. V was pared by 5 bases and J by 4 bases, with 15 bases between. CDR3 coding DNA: TGTGCCAGCAGCGCTCCGGGGGGCATGTACAATGAGCAGTTCTTC. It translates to CASSAPGGMYNEQFF.

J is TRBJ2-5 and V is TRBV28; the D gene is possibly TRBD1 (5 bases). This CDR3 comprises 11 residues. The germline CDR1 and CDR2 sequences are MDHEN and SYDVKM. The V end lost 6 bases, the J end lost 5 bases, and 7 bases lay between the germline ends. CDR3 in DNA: TGTGCCAGCAGCCAGGGTGAGACCCAGTACTTC. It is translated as CASSQGETQYF.

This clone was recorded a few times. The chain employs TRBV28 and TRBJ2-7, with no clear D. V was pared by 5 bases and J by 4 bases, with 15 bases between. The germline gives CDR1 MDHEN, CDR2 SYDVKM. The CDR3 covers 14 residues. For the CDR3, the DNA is TGTGCCAGCAGTCCCCTACGACGGGTATACGAGCAGTACTTC. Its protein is CASSPLRRVYEQYF.

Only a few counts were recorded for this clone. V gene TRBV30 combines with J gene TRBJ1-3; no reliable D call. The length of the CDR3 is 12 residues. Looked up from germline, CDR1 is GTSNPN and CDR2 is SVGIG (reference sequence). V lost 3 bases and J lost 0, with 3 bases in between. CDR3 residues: CAWSSSGNTIYF. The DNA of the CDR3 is TGTGCCTGGAGCAGCTCTGGAAACACCATATATTTT.

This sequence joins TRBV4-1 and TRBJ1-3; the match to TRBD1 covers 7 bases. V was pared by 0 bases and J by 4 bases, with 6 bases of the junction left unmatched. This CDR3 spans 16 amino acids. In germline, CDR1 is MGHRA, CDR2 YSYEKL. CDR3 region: CASSQDPTGTGNTIYF. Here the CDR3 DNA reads TGCGCCAGCAGCCAAGATCCGACAGGGACGGGAAACACCATATATTTT.

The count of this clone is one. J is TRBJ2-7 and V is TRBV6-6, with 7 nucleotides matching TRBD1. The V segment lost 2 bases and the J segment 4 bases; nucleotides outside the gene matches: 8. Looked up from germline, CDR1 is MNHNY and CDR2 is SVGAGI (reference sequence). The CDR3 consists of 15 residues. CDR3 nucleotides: TGTGCCAGCAGTTACGCGAGACAGGGTGGATACGAGCAGTACTTC. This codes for CASSYARQGGYEQYF.

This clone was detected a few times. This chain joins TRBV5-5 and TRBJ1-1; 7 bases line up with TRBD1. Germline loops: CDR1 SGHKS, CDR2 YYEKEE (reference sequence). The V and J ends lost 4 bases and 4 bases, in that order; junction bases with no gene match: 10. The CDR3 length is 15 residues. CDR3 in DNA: TGTGCCAGCAGCCAATTAGCTAACAGGGGCACTGAAGCTTTCTTT. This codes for CASSQLANRGTEAFF.

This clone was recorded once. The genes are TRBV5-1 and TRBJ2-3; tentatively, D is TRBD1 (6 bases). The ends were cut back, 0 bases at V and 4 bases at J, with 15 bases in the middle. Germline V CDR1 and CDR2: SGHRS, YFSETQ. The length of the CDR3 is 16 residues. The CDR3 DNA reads TGCGCCAGCAGCTTGGGGAGTACAGGGAGCGCAGATACGCAGTATTTT. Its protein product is CASSLGSTGSADTQYF. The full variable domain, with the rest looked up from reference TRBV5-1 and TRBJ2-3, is KAGVTQTPRYLIKTRGQQVTLSCSPISGHRSVSWYQQTPGQGLQFLFEYFSETQRNKGNFPGRFSGRQFSNSRSEMNVSTLELGDSALYLCASSLGSTGSADTQYFGPGTRLTVL.

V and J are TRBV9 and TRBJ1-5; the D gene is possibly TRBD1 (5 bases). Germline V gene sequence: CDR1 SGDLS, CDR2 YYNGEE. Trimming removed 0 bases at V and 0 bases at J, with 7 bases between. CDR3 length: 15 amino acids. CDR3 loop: CASSVGGDSNQPQHF. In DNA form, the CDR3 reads TGTGCCAGCAGCGTAGGGGGGGATAGCAATCAGCCCCAGCATTTT.